This paragraph reports one T cell receptor beta chain. This clone was detected ten times or more. Its cognate antigen has yet to be identified. The read finishes 3 residues shy of the CDR3 end, and the germline J gene is used to complete it. This sample was taken from a study of T cell clonality in common variable immunodeficiency (dated by TCRdb to about 2015). CDR1 and CDR2 are drawn from the germline V gene: ENHRY, SYGVKD. The CDR3 runs 14 residues from the cysteine to the phenylalanine. The CDR3 was read in part: 33 bases, with the frame set at base 1. After removal of 7 bases from V and 2 bases from J, the junction retains 8 bases not matched to a gene. General conclusions and limits of the study: Patient heterogeneity within the CVID cohort put limits on correlating repertoire features with clinical complications. CVID subjects shared fewer TCRbeta clones with each other than healthy controls did (p < 0.0001). CVID TCRbeta sequences reportedly showed fewer deletions and N-nucleotide insertions and lacked highly modified clones with 13 or more V deletions. TCRbeta clonality was higher in CVID subjects than in healthy controls (t-test p = 0.018), and the increase was most characteristic of about a third of subjects. Although equal DNA input was used, an average of approximately 82,000 unique sequences per sample was obtained for controls, compared with around 30,000 for CVID samples. It was noted by the authors that sequencing of the repertoires of T cell subpopulations would be needed to clarify the cause of the increased clonality in CVID.

For sequencing, equivalent amounts of genomic DNA were input from CVID and control samples. For every sample, a 60 bp segment covering the rearranged TCRbeta CDR3 region was amplified and then sequenced. The immunoSEQ assay, a bias-corrected multiplex PCR combined with high-throughput sequencing, was used for TCRbeta amplification. From the authors' description of their analysis: Every unique nucleotide sequence was considered a clone and was annotated with V, D and J genes, copy number and frequency. Sequences were labeled productive if in frame, and non-productive if out of frame or containing stop codons. As previously described, Shannon's entropy was used to calculate clonality. The predicted amino acid sequences of productive clones were used to derive mean CDR3 Kyte-Doolittle hydropathy. Hierarchical clustering of scaled V gene usage was performed with the R hclust function using Manhattan distance and complete linkage. Sharing of clones by CDR3 amino acid sequence was evaluated through resampling of 12 repertoires per group over 100 rounds. The repertoires were searched for about 70 published EBV-specific TCRbeta sequences and some 250 published CMV-specific TCRbeta sequences. After two CVID samples that produced fewer than 10,000 sequences were dropped from the analysis, roughly 42 CVID repertoires remained. TCRdb re-hosts the immuneACCESS table, in-frame sequences only. Its copies lack some clones; in the studies checked, an unresolved V gene accounts for under half of them, and the cause for the rest is not known. D and trimming come from the DNA, and the V and J calls and clone size come from that table. This sample has over 40,000 clones in the table, none counted a single time. The ten largest clones add up to about 6% of the sample.

Most CVID patients and most healthy controls were of Caucasian heritage. Heparinized peripheral whole blood samples of roughly 5 to 8.5 ml were obtained from each donor. Genomic DNA from adults with common variable immune deficiency (CVID) and from healthy adult controls was the source for sequencing TCRbeta CDR3 repertoires. The control group comprised some 22 healthy adult volunteers, some 12 female and approximately ten male, aged roughly 20 to 66 years with a mean age of around 37. To isolate peripheral blood mononuclear cells, diluted blood was subjected to density centrifugation over Hypaque 1077 or Ficoll-Paque. Unsorted mononuclear cells served as the source of genomic DNA, which was extracted either by Qiagen column purification or by a centrifugation-based method.

The sequence is built from TRBV10-3 and TRBJ2-7, and 7 junctional nucleotides match TRBD1. The clonotype originates from a person aged 18 to 75 in good health. Sequenced input: peripheral blood mononuclear cells. The CDR3 has the sequence CAITFLDRPYEQYF. The DNA read from the CDR3 is TGTGCCATCACTTTCCTGGACAGGCCCTACGAG.